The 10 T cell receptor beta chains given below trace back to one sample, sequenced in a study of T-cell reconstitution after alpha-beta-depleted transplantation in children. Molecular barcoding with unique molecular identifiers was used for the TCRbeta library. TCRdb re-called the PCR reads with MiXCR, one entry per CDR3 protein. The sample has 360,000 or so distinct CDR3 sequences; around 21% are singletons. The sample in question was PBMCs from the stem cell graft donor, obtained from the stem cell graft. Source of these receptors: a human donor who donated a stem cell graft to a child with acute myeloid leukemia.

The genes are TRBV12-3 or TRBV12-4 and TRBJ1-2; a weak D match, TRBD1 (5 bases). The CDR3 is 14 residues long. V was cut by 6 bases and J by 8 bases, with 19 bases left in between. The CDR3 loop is CASRLIGTIGGYTF. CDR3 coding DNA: TGTGCCAGCAGACTGATTGGGACGATCGGCGGCTACACCTTC.

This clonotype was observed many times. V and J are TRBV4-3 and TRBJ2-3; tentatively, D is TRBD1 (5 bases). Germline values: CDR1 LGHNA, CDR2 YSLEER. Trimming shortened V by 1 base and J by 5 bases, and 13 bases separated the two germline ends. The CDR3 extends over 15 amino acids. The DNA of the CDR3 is TGCGCCAGCAGCCAAGGCGTGCTCCAGGGAGATACGCAGTATTTT. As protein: CASSQGVLQGDTQYF.

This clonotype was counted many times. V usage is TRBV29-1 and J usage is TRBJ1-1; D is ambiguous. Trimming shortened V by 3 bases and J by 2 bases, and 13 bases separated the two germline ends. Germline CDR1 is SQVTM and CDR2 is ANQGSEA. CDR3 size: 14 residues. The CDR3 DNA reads TGCAGCGTTGACAAGGGCCGGGGAAACACTGAAGCTTTCTTT. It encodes CSVDKGRGNTEAFF.

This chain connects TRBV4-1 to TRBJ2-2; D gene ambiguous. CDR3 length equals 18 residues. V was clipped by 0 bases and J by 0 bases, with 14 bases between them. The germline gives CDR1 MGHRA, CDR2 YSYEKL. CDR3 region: CASSQDRFVGTNTGELFF. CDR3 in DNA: TGCGCCAGCAGCCAAGATAGATTCGTAGGGACGAACACCGGGGAGCTGTTTTTT.

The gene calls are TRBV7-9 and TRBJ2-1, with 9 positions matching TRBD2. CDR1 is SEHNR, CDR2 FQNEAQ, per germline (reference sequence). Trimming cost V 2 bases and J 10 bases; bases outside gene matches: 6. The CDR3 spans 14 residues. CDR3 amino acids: CASSLRGRAGEQFF. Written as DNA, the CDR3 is TGTGCCAGCAGCTTACGCGGGAGGGCCGGGGAGCAGTTCTTC.

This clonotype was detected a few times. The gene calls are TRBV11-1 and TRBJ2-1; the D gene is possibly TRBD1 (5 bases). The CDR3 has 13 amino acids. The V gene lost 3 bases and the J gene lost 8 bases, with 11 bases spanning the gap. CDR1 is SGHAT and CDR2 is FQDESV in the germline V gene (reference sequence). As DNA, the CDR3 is TGTGCCAGCAGCTTGGAAACAGGCTATGAGCAGTTCTTC. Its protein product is CASSLETGYEQFF.

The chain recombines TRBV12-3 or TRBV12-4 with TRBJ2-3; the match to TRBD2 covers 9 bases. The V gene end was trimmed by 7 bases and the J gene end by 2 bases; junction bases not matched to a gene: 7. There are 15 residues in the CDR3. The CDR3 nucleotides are TGTGCCAGCACCCTTCGACTAGCGGACACAGATACGCAGTATTTT. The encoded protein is CASTLRLADTDTQYF.

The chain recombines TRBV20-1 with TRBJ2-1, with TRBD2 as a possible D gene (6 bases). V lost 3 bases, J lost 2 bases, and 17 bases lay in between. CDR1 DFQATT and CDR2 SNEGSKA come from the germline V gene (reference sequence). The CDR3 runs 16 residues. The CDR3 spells CSARKQSGWAYNEQFF. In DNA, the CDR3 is TGCAGTGCTAGGAAACAAAGCGGGTGGGCCTACAATGAGCAGTTCTTC.

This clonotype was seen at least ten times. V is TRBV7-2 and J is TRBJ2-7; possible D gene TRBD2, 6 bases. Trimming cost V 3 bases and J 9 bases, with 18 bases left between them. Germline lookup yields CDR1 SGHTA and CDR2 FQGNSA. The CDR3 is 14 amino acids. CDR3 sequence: CASSFAERAGLQYF. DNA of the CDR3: TGTGCCAGCAGCTTCGCCGAAAGAGCGGGCCTGCAGTACTTC.

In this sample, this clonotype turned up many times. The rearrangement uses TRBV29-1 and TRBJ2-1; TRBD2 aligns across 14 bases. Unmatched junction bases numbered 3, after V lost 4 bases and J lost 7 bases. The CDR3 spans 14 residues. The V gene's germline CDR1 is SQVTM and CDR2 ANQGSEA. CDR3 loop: CSVAGLAGVNEQFF. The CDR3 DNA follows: TGCAGCGTTGCGGGACTAGCGGGAGTAAATGAGCAGTTCTTC.